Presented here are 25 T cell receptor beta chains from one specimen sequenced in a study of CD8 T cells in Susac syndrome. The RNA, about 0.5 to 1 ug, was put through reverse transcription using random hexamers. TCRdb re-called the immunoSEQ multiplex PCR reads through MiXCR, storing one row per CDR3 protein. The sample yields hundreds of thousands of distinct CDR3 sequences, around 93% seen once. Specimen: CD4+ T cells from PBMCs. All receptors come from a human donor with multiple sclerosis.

The CDR3, as DNA: TGTGCCAGCAGTTTATCACCCTTTCGCCCCGGGACCCCCGGCGAGCAGTACTTC. Translating gives CASSLSPFRPGTPGEQYF. The V gene is TRBV27, the J gene TRBJ2-7; either TRBD1 or TRBD2 may supply D (5 bases each). The CDR3 runs to 18 residues. V lost 0 bases and J 6 bases, leaving 24 bases between the germline ends. The germline CDR1 and CDR2 sequences are MNHEY and SMNVEV (reference sequence).

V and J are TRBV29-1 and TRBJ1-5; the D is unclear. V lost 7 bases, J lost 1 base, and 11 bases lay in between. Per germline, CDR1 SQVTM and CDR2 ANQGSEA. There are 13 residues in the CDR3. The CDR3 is CSGRWMSNQPQHF. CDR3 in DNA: TGCAGCGGTAGGTGGATGAGCAATCAGCCCCAGCATTTT.

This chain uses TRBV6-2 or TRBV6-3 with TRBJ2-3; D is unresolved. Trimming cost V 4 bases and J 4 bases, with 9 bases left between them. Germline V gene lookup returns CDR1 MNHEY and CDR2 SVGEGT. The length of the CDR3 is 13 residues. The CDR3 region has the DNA TGTGCCAGCAGTTGGGTGGACCCAGATACGCAGTATTTT. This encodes CASSWVDPDTQYF.

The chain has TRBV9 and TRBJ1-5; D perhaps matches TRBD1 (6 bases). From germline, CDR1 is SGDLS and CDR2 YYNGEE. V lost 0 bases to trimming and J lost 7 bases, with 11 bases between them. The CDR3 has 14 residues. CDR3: CASSVDQGPQPQHF. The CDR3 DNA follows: TGTGCCAGCAGCGTAGATCAGGGGCCGCAGCCCCAGCATTTT.

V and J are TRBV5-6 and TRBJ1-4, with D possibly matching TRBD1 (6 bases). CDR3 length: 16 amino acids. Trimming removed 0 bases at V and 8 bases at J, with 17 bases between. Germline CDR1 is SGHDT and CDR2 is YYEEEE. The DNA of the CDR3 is TGTGCCAGCAGCTTGGTCGGCCAGGGGCCTTTGGAAAAACTGTTTTTT. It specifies CASSLVGQGPLEKLFF.

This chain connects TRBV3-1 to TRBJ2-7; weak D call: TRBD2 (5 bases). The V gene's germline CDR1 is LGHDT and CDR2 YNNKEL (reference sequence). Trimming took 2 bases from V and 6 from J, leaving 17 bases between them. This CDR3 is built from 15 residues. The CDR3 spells CASSQSVASRGEQYV. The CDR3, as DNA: TGTGCCAGCAGCCAATCGGTAGCTTCCCGGGGCGAGCAGTACGTC.

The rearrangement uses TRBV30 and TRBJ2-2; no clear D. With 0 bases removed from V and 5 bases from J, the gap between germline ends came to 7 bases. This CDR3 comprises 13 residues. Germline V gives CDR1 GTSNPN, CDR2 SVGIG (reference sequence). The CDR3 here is CAWSVGNTGELFF. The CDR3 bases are TGTGCCTGGAGTGTTGGGAATACCGGGGAGCTGTTTTTT.

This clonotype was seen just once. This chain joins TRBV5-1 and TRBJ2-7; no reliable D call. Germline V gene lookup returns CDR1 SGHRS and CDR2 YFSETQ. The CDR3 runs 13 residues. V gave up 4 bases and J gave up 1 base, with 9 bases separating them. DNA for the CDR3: TGCGCCAGCAGCCACAAGGAGTCCTACGAGCAGTACTTC. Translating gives CASSHKESYEQYF.

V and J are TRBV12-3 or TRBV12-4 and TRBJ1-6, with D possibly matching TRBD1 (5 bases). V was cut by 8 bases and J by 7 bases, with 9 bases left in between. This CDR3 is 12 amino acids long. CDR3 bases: TGTGCCAGCCAGACAGTAAATTCACCCCTCCACTTT. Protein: CASQTVNSPLHF.

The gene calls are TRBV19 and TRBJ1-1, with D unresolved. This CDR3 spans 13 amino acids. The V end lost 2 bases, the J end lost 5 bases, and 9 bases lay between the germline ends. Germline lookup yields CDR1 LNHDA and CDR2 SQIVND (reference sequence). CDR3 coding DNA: TGTGCCAGTAGTATAACAGATAGTACTGAAGCTTTCTTT. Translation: CASSITDSTEAFF.

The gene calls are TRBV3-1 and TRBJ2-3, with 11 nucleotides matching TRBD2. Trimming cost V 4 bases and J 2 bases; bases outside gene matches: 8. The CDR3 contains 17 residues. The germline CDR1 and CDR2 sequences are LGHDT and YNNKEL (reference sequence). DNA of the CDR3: TGTGCCAGCAGCCCCACCCCTAGCGGGGGGCCCACAGATACGCAGTATTTT. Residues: CASSPTPSGGPTDTQYF.

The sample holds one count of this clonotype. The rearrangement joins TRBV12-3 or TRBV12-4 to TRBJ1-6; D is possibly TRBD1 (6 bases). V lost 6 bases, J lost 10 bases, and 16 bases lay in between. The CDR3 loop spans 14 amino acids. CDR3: CASSHRVSDSPLHF. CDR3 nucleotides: TGTGCCAGCAGCCACAGGGTTAGCGACTCACCCCTCCACTTT.

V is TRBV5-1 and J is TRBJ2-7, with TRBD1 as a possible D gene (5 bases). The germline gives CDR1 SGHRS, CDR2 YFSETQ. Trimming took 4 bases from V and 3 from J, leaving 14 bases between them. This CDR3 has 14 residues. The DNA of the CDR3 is TGCGCCAGCAGCCTTTGGCGGACAAGCTACGAGCAGTACTTC. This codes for CASSLWRTSYEQYF.

In DNA form, the CDR3 reads TGTGCCAGCGGGGGACTAGCGGGGTTCGAGCAGTACTTC. Amino acid sequence: CASGGLAGFEQYF. This chain joins TRBV12-3 or TRBV12-4 and TRBJ2-7, with 13 bases fitting TRBD2. The CDR3 spans 13 residues. V gave up 8 bases and J gave up 6 bases; unmatched junction bases: 4.

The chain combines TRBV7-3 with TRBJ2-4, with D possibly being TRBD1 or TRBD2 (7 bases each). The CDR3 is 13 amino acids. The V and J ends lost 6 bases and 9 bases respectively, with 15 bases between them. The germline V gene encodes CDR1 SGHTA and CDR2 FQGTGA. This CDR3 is CASSIDREGIQYF. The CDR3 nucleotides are TGTGCCAGCAGTATCGACAGGGAGGGCATTCAGTACTTC.

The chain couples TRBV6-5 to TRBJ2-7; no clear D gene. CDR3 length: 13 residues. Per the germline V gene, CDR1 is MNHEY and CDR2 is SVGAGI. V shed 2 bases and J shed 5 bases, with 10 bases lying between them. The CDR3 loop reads CASSYLNSDEQYV. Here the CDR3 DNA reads TGTGCCAGCAGTTACCTGAATTCCGACGAGCAGTACGTC.

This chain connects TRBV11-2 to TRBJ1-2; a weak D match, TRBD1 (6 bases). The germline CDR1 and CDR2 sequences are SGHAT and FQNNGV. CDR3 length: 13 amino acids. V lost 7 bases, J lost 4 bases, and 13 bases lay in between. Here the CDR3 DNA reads TGTGCCAGCACCGGAGGGGGGGCCTATGGCTACACCTTC. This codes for CASTGGGAYGYTF.

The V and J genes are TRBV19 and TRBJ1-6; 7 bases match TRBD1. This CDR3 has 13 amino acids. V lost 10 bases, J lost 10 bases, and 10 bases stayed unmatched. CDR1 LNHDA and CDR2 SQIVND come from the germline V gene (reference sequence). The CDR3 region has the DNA TGTGCCAATAGACAGGGTAAAGGCTCACCCCTCCACTTT. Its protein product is CANRQGKGSPLHF.

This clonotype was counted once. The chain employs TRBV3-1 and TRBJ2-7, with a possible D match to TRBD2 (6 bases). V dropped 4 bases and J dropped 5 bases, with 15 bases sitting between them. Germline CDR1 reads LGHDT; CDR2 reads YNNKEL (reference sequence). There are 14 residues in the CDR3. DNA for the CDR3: TGTGCCAGCAGCCCAGAGTGGGCGGGGAACGAGCAGTACTTC. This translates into CASSPEWAGNEQYF.

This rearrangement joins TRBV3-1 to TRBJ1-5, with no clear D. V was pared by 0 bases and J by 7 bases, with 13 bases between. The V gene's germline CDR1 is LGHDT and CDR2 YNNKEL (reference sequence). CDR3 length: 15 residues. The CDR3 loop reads CASSQDGAGGQPQHF. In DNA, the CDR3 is TGTGCCAGCAGCCAAGATGGCGCAGGTGGGCAGCCCCAGCATTTT. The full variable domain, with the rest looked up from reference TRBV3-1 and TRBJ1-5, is DTAVSQTPKYLVTQMGNDKSIKCEQNLGHDTMYWYKQDSKKFLKIMFSYNNKELIINETVPNRFSPKSPDKAHLNLHINSLELGDSAVYFCASSQDGAGGQPQHFGDGTRLSIL.

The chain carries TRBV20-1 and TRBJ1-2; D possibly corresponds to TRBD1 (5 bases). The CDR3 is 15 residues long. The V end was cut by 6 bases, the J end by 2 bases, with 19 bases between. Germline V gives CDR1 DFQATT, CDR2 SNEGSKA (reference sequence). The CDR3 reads CSAPKGGGDNYGYTF. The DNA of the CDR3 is TGCAGTGCCCCGAAGGGAGGAGGGGACAACTATGGCTACACCTTC.

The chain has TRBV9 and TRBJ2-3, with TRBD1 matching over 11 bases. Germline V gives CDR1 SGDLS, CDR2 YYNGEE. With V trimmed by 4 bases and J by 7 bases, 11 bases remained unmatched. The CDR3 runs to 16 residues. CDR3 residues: CASSSVSDRGRNTQYF. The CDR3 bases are TGTGCCAGCAGCTCTGTTTCGGACAGGGGGCGAAATACGCAGTATTTT.

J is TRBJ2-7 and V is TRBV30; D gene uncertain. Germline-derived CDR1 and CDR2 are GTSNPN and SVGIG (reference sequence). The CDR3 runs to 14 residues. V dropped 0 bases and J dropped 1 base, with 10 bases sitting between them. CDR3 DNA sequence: TGTGCCTGGAGTGTACCTGGCCTTTCCTACGAGCAGTACTTC. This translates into CAWSVPGLSYEQYF.

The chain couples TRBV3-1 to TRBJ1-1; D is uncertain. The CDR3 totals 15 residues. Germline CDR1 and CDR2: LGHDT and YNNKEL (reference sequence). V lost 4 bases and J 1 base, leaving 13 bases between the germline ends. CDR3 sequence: CASSPRRLPNTEAFF. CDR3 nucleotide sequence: TGTGCCAGCAGCCCCCGACGGCTACCGAACACTGAAGCTTTCTTT.

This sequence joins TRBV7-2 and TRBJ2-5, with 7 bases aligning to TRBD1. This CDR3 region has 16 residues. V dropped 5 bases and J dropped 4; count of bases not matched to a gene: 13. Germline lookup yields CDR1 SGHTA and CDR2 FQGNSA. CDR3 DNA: TGTGCCAGCAGCCTCAGGGGGATTACTAGTGTAGAGACCCAGTACTTC. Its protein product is CASSLRGITSVETQYF.